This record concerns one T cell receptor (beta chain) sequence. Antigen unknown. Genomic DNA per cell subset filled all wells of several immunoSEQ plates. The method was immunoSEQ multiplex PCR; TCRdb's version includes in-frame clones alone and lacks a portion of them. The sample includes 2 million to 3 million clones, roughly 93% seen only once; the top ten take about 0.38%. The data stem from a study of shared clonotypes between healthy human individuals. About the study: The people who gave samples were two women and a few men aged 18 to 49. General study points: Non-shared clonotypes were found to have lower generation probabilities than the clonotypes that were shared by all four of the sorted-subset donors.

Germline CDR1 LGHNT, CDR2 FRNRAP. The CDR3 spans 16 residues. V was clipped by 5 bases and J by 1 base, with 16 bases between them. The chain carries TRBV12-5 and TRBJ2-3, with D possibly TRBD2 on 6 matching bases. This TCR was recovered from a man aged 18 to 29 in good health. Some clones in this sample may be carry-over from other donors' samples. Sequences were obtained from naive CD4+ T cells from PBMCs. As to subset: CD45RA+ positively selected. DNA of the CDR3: TGTGCTAGTGGTAGGGACTTCCCCTCCGGCACAGATACGCAGTATTTT. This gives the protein CASGRDFPSGTDTQYF.